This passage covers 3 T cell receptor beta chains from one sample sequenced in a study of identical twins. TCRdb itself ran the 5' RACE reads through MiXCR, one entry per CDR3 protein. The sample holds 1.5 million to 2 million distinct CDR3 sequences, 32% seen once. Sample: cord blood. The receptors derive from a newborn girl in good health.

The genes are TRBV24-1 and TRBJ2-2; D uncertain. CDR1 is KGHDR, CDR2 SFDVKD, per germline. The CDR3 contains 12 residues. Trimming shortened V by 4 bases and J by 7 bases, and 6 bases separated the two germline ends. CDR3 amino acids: CATSERNGELFF. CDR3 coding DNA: TGTGCCACCAGTGAGAGGAACGGGGAGCTGTTTTTT.

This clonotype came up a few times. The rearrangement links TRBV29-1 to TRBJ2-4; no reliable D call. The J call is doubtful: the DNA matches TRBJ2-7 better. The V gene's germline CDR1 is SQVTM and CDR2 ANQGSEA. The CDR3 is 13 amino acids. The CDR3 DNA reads TGCAGCGTTGAAGGCCTAGACACCTACGAGCAGTACTTC. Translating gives CSVEGLDTYEQYF.

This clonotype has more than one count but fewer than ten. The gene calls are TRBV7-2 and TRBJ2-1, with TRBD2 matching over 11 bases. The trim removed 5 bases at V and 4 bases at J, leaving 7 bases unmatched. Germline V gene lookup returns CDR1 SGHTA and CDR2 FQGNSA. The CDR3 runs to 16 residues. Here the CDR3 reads CASSLWTSGLYNEQFF. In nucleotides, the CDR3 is TGTGCCAGCAGCCTTTGGACTAGCGGGCTTTACAATGAGCAGTTCTTC.